Presented here are 14 T cell receptor beta chains from one specimen sequenced in a study of CD8 T cells in Susac syndrome (dated by TCRdb to about 2019). Library generation was performed with the immunoSEQ multiplex PCR assay. RNA was extracted using the RNeasy kit, and roughly 0.5 to 1 ug of the RNA was reverse transcribed with random hexamers. TCRdb reprocessed the public reads (quality trimming at Q25 with fastp, clone calling with MiXCR) and kept in-frame beta chains. Records with the same CDR3 protein are collapsed into one entry carrying the most frequent genes and DNA. Counted in this sample were approximately 74,000 distinct CDR3 sequences; roughly 94% of them appeared once. About 0.99% of the sample lies in the top ten. Sample: CD8+ T cells from PBMCs. The receptors derive from a human donor with Susac syndrome.

This chain joins TRBV24-1 and TRBJ2-5; no definite D call. Trimming removed 5 bases from V and 4 bases from J, with 7 bases in between. Germline CDR1 is KGHDR and CDR2 is SFDVKD. This CDR3 spans 12 amino acids. The CDR3 DNA sequence: TGTGCCACCAGTGGGGCAGGAGAGACCCAGTACTTC. Translation gives CATSGAGETQYF.

The genes are TRBV3-1 and TRBJ2-5, with 10 bases that match TRBD2. Germline assignment: CDR1 LGHDT and CDR2 YNNKEL (reference sequence). This CDR3 has 15 residues. The V gene end was trimmed by 1 base and the J gene end by 5 bases; junction bases not matched to a gene: 4. The CDR3 nucleotides read TGTGCCAGCAGCCAAGTCCTAGCGGGAGCTGAGACCCAGTACTTC. This encodes CASSQVLAGAETQYF.

This clonotype was counted once. This chain links TRBV12-3 or TRBV12-4 with TRBJ2-3; 9 bases match TRBD2. After removal of 2 bases from V and 6 bases from J, the junction contained 9 bases not matched to a gene. The CDR3 is 16 residues long. CDR3 sequence: CASSLYGGGARDTQYF. The CDR3 DNA reads as TGTGCCAGCAGTTTATATGGCGGGGGGGCCCGGGATACGCAGTATTTT.

The V and J genes are TRBV5-6 and TRBJ1-5; D remains ambiguous. This CDR3 spans 18 amino acids. Trimming took 1 base from V and 8 from J, leaving 25 bases between them. In germline, CDR1 is SGHDT, CDR2 YYEEEE. The CDR3 DNA reads as TGTGCCAGCAGCTTGTGGGGTTTGTCGGGTCAGGCTGGAGAGCCCCAGCATTTT. Translation: CASSLWGLSGQAGEPQHF. The full variable domain, with the rest looked up from reference TRBV5-6 and TRBJ1-5, is DAGVTQSPTHLIKTRGQQVTLRCSPKSGHDTVSWYQQALGQGPQFIFQYYEEEERQRGNFPDRFSGHQFPNYSSELNVNALLLGDSALYLCASSLWGLSGQAGEPQHFGDGTRLSIL.

The chain joins TRBV20-1 to TRBJ1-2; the D gene is possibly TRBD1 (6 bases). The germline V gene has CDR1 DFQATT and CDR2 SNEGSKA (reference sequence). V was shortened by 1 base and J by 5 bases, with 26 bases between the two germline ends. The CDR3 loop spans 18 amino acids. The CDR3 coding sequence is TGCAGTGCTAGAGCACCTACTGAGCGTGGACAGTACTATTATGGCTACACCTTC. Translation gives CSARAPTERGQYYYGYTF.

The chain recombines TRBV7-8 with TRBJ1-3, with no clear D. Germline CDR1 reads SGHVS; CDR2 reads FQNEAQ. V dropped 5 bases and J dropped 8 bases, with 19 bases sitting between them. The CDR3 loop spans 15 amino acids. The DNA of the CDR3 is TGTGCCAGCAGCCCCCGGCCGGGAGCGATGGACACCATATATTTT. Translated: CASSPRPGAMDTIYF.

The rearrangement uses TRBV25-1 and TRBJ2-7; unclear D gene. Germline V gene data show CDR1 as MGHDK and CDR2 as SYGVNS. The CDR3 consists of 10 residues. V was shortened by 3 bases and J by 3 bases, with 0 bases between the two germline ends. The CDR3 DNA reads as TGTGCCAGCAGTGACTACGAGCAGTACTTC. Translation gives CASSDYEQYF.

J is TRBJ1-1 and V is TRBV13, with D tentatively TRBD1 (6 bases). The germline V gene has CDR1 PRHDT and CDR2 FYEKMQ (reference sequence). The CDR3 consists of 15 residues. V was trimmed by 4 bases and J by 1 base, leaving 13 bases between them. CDR3 DNA sequence: TGTGCCAGCAGCTCCCCCGGGACACGGAACACTGAAGCTTTCTTT. Its protein is CASSSPGTRNTEAFF.

The chain couples TRBV2 to TRBJ1-2, with D maybe TRBD1 (5 bases). The V and J ends lost 1 base and 10 bases respectively, with 16 bases between them. From germline, CDR1 is SNHLY and CDR2 FYNNEI. This CDR3 has 14 amino acids. The CDR3 region is CASSEGFGHSDYTF. CDR3 sequence (DNA): TGTGCCAGCAGTGAAGGATTTGGACATTCCGACTACACCTTC.

The chain joins TRBV28 to TRBJ2-7; TRBD1 matches at 8 bases. This CDR3 is 15 amino acids long. V dropped 7 bases and J dropped 4; count of bases not matched to a gene: 12. CDR1 MDHEN and CDR2 SYDVKM come from the germline V gene. The CDR3 region is CASNTGGGVWYEQYF. The CDR3 region has the DNA TGTGCCAGCAATACAGGGGGAGGTGTATGGTACGAGCAGTACTTC.

This chain joins TRBV12-3 or TRBV12-4 and TRBJ2-7; unclear D gene. With 6 bases removed from V and 7 bases from J, the gap between germline ends came to 10 bases. CDR3 size: 11 residues. This CDR3 is CASSGAVEQYF. The CDR3 coding sequence is TGTGCCAGCAGCGGCGCTGTGGAGCAGTACTTC.

The rearrangement uses TRBV7-8 and TRBJ2-7, with D possibly called TRBD1 or TRBD2 (6 bases each). V gave up 4 bases and J gave up 2 bases, with 12 bases separating them. This CDR3 contains 14 residues. CDR1 is SGHVS and CDR2 is FQNEAQ in the germline V gene. The CDR3 sequence: CASSSGANPYEQYF. The CDR3 DNA follows: TGTGCCAGCAGCTCGGGGGCCAACCCCTACGAGCAGTACTTC.

The chain couples TRBV29-1 to TRBJ1-2, with a tentative D call TRBD1 (6 bases). This CDR3 comprises 13 residues. V gave up 7 bases and J gave up 5 bases, with 17 bases separating them. Germline CDR1 reads SQVTM; CDR2 reads ANQGSEA. The CDR3 sequence is CSADKGGTYGYTF. CDR3 DNA: TGCAGCGCGGACAAGGGGGGGACTTATGGCTACACCTTC.

The chain has TRBV28 and TRBJ2-7, with 9 bases matching TRBD2. This CDR3 has 17 amino acids. Germline CDR1 and CDR2: MDHEN and SYDVKM. The trim removed 3 bases at V and 0 bases at J, leaving 9 bases unmatched. In nucleotides, the CDR3 is TGTGCCAGCAGTTTGAACGCGGGAGGGCCCTTCTCCTACGAGCAGTACTTC. It codes for CASSLNAGGPFSYEQYF.